These 10 T cell receptor beta chains came from one sample sequenced in a study of T-cell reconstitution after alpha-beta-depleted transplantation in children. Preparation of the TCRbeta library used unique molecular identifiers. MiXCR was run by TCRdb on the PCR reads, yielding one entry per CDR3 protein. The profile covers about 98,000 distinct CDR3 sequences, with 23% appearing a single time and about a fifth taken by the ten largest. This material consisted of PBMCs, taken before TCRalphabeta/CD19-depleted stem cell transplant. These receptors were taken from a boy between 2 and 10 years old with acute lymphoblastic leukemia, due to receive a stem cell transplant.

This clonotype was observed a handful of times. V usage is TRBV3-1 and J usage is TRBJ2-3; D is uncertain. The germline V and J ends were trimmed by 4 bases and 4 bases, with 15 bases remaining between them. Germline-derived CDR1 and CDR2 are LGHDT and YNNKEL (reference sequence). This CDR3 region has 15 residues. The CDR3 spells CASSLASFGADTQYF. The DNA for the CDR3 is TGTGCCAGCAGCCTGGCCTCCTTTGGGGCAGATACGCAGTATTTT.

The chain joins TRBV7-2 to TRBJ2-3, with 12 bases fitting TRBD2. Germline trimming cut 6 bases from V and 2 bases from J; bases unmatched to any gene: 6. Per the germline V gene, CDR1 is SGHTA and CDR2 is FQGNSA. The CDR3 totals 16 residues. The CDR3 region is CASRLTSGRTTDTQYF. The CDR3 DNA follows: TGTGCCAGCAGGCTAACTAGCGGGAGGACCACAGATACGCAGTATTTT.

This clonotype was picked up many times. The rearrangement joins TRBV27 to TRBJ2-1, with TRBD2 matching 11 bases. V lost 6 bases and J lost 4; bases outside the gene matches: 8. The CDR3 spans 16 residues. CDR1 MNHEY and CDR2 SMNVEV come from the germline V gene (reference sequence). In DNA form, the CDR3 reads TGTGCCAGCAGAGAGACTAGCGGGATACAATACAATGAGCAGTTCTTC. It translates to CASRETSGIQYNEQFF.

The rearrangement uses TRBV24-1 and TRBJ2-3, with D uncertain. Looked up from germline, CDR1 is KGHDR and CDR2 is SFDVKD. V lost 0 bases and J lost 2, with 2 bases in between. The CDR3 contains 13 residues. This CDR3 is CATSDLLTDTQYF. The CDR3 DNA sequence: TGTGCCACCAGTGATTTGCTCACAGATACGCAGTATTTT.

This clonotype was picked up a small number of times. The chain uses TRBV6-1 and TRBJ2-5; 9 positions agree with TRBD2. J gave up 9 bases and V 7 bases, and 18 bases lay outside the gene matches. The length of the CDR3 is 16 residues. Germline V CDR1 and CDR2: MNHNS, SASEGT. The CDR3 spells CASKEATSGYPGAQYF. The CDR3 region has the DNA TGTGCCAGCAAGGAAGCCACTAGCGGGTACCCGGGGGCCCAGTACTTC.

The chain combines TRBV7-9 with TRBJ2-7; 10 positions match TRBD1. The CDR3 has 15 amino acids. After removal of 4 bases from V and 6 bases from J, the junction contained 9 bases not matched to a gene. CDR1 and CDR2 from the germline V gene are SEHNR and FQNEAQ (reference sequence). DNA of the CDR3: TGTGCCAGCAGCTCGAAGGGACAGGGGACGAGCGAGCAGTACTTC. As protein: CASSSKGQGTSEQYF.

The genes are TRBV6-1 and TRBJ2-5; D is ambiguous. Per germline, CDR1 MNHNS and CDR2 SASEGT. CDR3 length: 13 amino acids. Trimming pared 6 bases from V and 7 bases from J, leaving 15 bases between. CDR3 DNA: TGTGCCAGCAGCACTGGACCCGAGAGGACCCAGTACTTC. Its protein is CASSTGPERTQYF.

There are a few counts of this clonotype. The genes are TRBV6-6 and TRBJ2-5; D is ambiguous. Trimming removed 4 bases at V and 4 bases at J, with 10 bases between. This CDR3 spans 13 amino acids. From germline, CDR1 is MNHNY and CDR2 SVGAGI (reference sequence). The CDR3, as DNA: TGTGCCAGCAGTTCCCAAGTAAGAGAGACCCAGTACTTC. Residues: CASSSQVRETQYF.

The genes are TRBV18 and TRBJ2-5; maybe TRBD2 (6 bases). Germline-derived CDR1 and CDR2 are KGHSH and LQKENI. The V end was cut by 0 bases, the J end by 2 bases, with 10 bases between. The length of the CDR3 is 15 residues. The CDR3 is CASSPPWGEQETQYF. The CDR3 nucleotides are TGTGCCAGCTCACCACCTTGGGGGGAACAAGAGACCCAGTACTTC.

The chain has TRBV2 and TRBJ2-1; TRBD2 matches 10 bases. V shed 5 bases and J 5 bases; nucleotides not matched to a gene: 18. There are 19 residues in the CDR3. Germline loops: CDR1 SNHLY, CDR2 FYNNEI. In nucleotides, the CDR3 is TGTGCCAGCAGTCCGCGGACTAGCGGAGGACTACACACACACAATGAGCAGTTCTTC. Residues: CASSPRTSGGLHTHNEQFF.